This is a list of T cell receptor beta chains from one sample in a study of graft-versus-host responses after intestinal transplantation. Here immunoSEQ multiplex PCR was the method, and the copy in TCRdb shows in-frame clones only, minus some. The data show some 22,000 clones, 40% to 50% seen once. Sequencing was performed on alloreactive CD8+ T cells from a mixed lymphocyte reaction culture, taken before intestinal transplant. The receptors originated from a human patient who received an intestinal transplant. Each CDR3 is given with its conserved first and last residue. Each record gives: V gene, clone size, J gene, D gene, CDR3 DNA, CDR3 protein. A D gene is named only where the DNA matches it firmly. The size entry is marked missing in some rows and otherwise reads once, few, many or a size class.

V gene: TRBV7-2
clone size: .
J gene: TRBJ2-3
D gene: .
CDR3 DNA: TGTGCCAGCAGCCCCCGGGGAACGCAGTATTTT
CDR3 protein: CASSPRGTQYF

V gene: TRBV6-1
clone size: .
J gene: TRBJ2-7
D gene: .
CDR3 DNA: TGTGCCAGCGGATCCGTCCCTAATATCTACGAGCAGTACTTC
CDR3 protein: CASGSVPNIYEQYF

V gene: TRBV5-4
clone size: few
J gene: TRBJ1-2
D gene: .
CDR3 DNA: TGTGCCAGCAGCTTGCGGCAGGGAGATGGCTACACCTTC
CDR3 protein: CASSLRQGDGYTF

V gene: TRBV5-1
clone size: medium-sized
J gene: TRBJ2-7
D gene: .
CDR3 DNA: TGCGCCAGCAGCCACTTGGCGTCTTACGAGCAGTACTTC
CDR3 protein: CASSHLASYEQYF

V gene: TRBV19
clone size: .
J gene: TRBJ2-7
D gene: .
CDR3 DNA: TGTGCCAGTAGTCCTCCGAGCTACGAGCAGTACTTC
CDR3 protein: CASSPPSYEQYF

V gene: TRBV18
clone size: .
J gene: TRBJ2-5
D gene: .
CDR3 DNA: TGTGCCAGCTCACCCCTACGGACAGAACTCGAGACCCAGTACTTC
CDR3 protein: CASSPLRTELETQYF

V gene: TRBV5-1
clone size: once
J gene: TRBJ2-5
D gene: .
CDR3 DNA: TGCGCCAGCAGCCCTATGGGTGGGGTTGTTCAAGAGACCCAGTACTTC
CDR3 protein: CASSPMGGVVQETQYF

V gene: TRBV2
clone size: .
J gene: TRBJ1-4
D gene: .
CDR3 DNA: TGTGCCAGCTCCTGGACGGCGGCAGCAAATGAAAAACTGTTTTTT
CDR3 protein: CASSWTAAANEKLFF

V gene: TRBV10-2
clone size: .
J gene: TRBJ2-1
D gene: TRBD1
CDR3 DNA: TGCGCCAGCAGAGGGGGACAGTACAGCGATGAGCAGTTCTTC
CDR3 protein: CASRGGQYSDEQFF

V gene: TRBV10-2
clone size: medium-sized
J gene: TRBJ1-2
D gene: .
CDR3 DNA: TGCGCCAGCAGCAAGTCGGAATGGGGCGGCTACACCTTC
CDR3 protein: CASSKSEWGGYTF

V gene: TRBV5-1
clone size: few
J gene: TRBJ2-6
D gene: .
CDR3 DNA: TGCGCCAGCAGGGTGACAGGGGCCAACGTCCTGACTTTC
CDR3 protein: CASRVTGANVLTF

V gene: TRBV12-5
clone size: few
J gene: TRBJ2-3
D gene: .
CDR3 DNA: TGTGCTAGTGGACCCAGCACAGATACGCAGTATTTT
CDR3 protein: CASGPSTDTQYF

V gene: TRBV13
clone size: .
J gene: TRBJ2-7
D gene: TRBD2
CDR3 DNA: TGTGCCAGCAGCTTACGGCTAGCGGGAGGCGAGCAGTACTTC
CDR3 protein: CASSLRLAGGEQYF

V gene: TRBV27
clone size: medium-sized
J gene: TRBJ2-1
D gene: .
CDR3 DNA: TGTGCCAGCACCCAAGCCGGGTGGAATGAGCAGTTCTTC
CDR3 protein: CASTQAGWNEQFF

V gene: TRBV18
clone size: once
J gene: TRBJ1-5
D gene: .
CDR3 DNA: TGTGCCAGCTCACCTGGGCAGACAAATCAGCCCCAGCATTTT
CDR3 protein: CASSPGQTNQPQHF